The T cell receptor beta chain described here comes from a study of siplizumab effects on memory and regulatory T cells. Study results and limitations: Both greater diversity than memory cells and a major contribution to the alloresponse seemed to characterize naive T cells. On average, less than 75% of mappable alloreactive CD4+ clones were Treg-derived under siplizumab, against 25% to 30% in controls.

TCR templates, roughly 10^5 per sample, were assayed. Some clones are missing from TCRdb's copy, which holds only in-frame ones; the method was immunoSEQ multiplex PCR. The data show fewer than 130,000 clones, more than 90% seen once. The CDR3 is 13 amino acids. V lost 1 base to trimming and J lost 6 bases, with 7 bases between them. CDR1 is SGHTA and CDR2 is FQGNSA in the germline V gene. To note about this clone: The antigen is not known.

This rearrangement joins TRBV7-2 to TRBJ1-5; D is unclear. The TCR was taken from a human donor in good health. The sequencing sample was made of CD4+ T cells sorted from blood. The CDR3 bases are TGTGCCAGCAGCTTAGGCGGAGGTCAGCCCCAGCATTTT. Amino acids: CASSLGGGQPQHF.